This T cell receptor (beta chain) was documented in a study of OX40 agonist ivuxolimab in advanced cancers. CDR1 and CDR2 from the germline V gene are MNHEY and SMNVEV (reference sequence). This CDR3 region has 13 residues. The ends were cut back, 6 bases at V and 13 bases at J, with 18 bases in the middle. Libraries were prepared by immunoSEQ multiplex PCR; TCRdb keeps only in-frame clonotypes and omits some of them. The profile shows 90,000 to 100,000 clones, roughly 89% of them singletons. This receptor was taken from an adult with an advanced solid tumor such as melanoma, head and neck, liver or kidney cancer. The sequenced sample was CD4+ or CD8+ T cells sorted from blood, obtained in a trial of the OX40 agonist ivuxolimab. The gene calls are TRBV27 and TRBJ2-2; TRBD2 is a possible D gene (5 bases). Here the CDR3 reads CASSSPRGSRLFF. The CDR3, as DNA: TGTGCCAGCAGCTCCCCGCGCGGGTCCCGGCTGTTTTTT.